The next 12 T cell receptor beta chains were all read from a single sample in a study of PD-1 blockade in classical Hodgkin lymphoma. Each patient relapsed following autologous stem cell transplantation, and prior brentuximab vedotin exposure differed. Clones were sequenced by immunoSEQ multiplex PCR, and TCRdb holds only the in-frame ones, with some missing. Of over 35,000 clones detected, about 85% appear once; the ten largest clones hold 5.5%. Sequenced material: peripheral blood mononuclear cells (PBMCs), taken before the second cycle of nivolumab. These receptors came from a human donor with classical Hodgkin lymphoma.

The chain couples TRBV7-2 to TRBJ2-3; possibly TRBD2 for D (7 bases). This CDR3 has 16 residues. The germline gives CDR1 SGHTA, CDR2 FQGNSA. V was clipped by 2 bases and J by 7 bases, with 19 bases between them. CDR3 sequence (DNA): TGTGCCAGCAGCTTATTCTTTGCGGGGGCCGGTAATACGCAGTATTTT. It translates to CASSLFFAGAGNTQYF.

As to this clone: Additional DNA sequences in this sample encode the identical CDR3. The chain is built from TRBV7-3 and TRBJ1-1; no clear D gene. This CDR3 has 15 residues. V was pared by 1 base and J by 0 bases, with 9 bases between. Per the germline V gene, CDR1 is SGHTA and CDR2 is FQGTGA. The CDR3 nucleotides read TGTGCCAGCAGCTTAAGCCCAGCCATGAACACTGAAGCTTTCTTT. Protein: CASSLSPAMNTEAFF.

The CDR3 region is CASSPGDRGRETQYF. Written as DNA, the CDR3 is TGTGCCAGTAGTCCAGGGGACAGGGGACGAGAGACCCAGTACTTC. The chain couples TRBV19 to TRBJ2-5; 10 bases agree with TRBD1. CDR1 and CDR2 from the germline V gene are LNHDA and SQIVND (reference sequence). Trimming removed 5 bases from V and 4 bases from J; junction bases left unmatched: 7. The CDR3 is 15 amino acids.

V usage is TRBV11-2 and J usage is TRBJ2-7; a weak D match, TRBD1 (5 bases). The CDR3 runs 13 residues. Germline CDR1 SGHAT, CDR2 FQNNGV. V lost 5 bases to trimming and J lost 1 base, with 9 bases between them. As DNA, the CDR3 is TGTGCCAGCAGCAGACCAGGGTCCTACGAGCAGTACTTC. Translating it yields CASSRPGSYEQYF.

This chain links TRBV4-1 with TRBJ2-1; D is possibly TRBD1 (5 bases). The V and J ends lost 3 bases and 5 bases respectively, with 17 bases between them. The germline V gene has CDR1 MGHRA and CDR2 YSYEKL. This CDR3 region has 16 residues. The CDR3 here is CASSHKGWLRDNEQFF. CDR3 bases: TGCGCCAGCAGCCACAAGGGGTGGCTTCGAGACAATGAGCAGTTCTTC.

The chain has TRBV9 and TRBJ2-7, with 14 bases fitting TRBD2. The CDR3 consists of 13 residues. Germline CDR1 and CDR2: SGDLS and YYNGEE. Losses at the gene ends were 4 bases for V and 10 bases for J; bases not matched to a gene: 4. CDR3 region: CASSIGTSGSQYF. CDR3 bases: TGTGCCAGCAGCATTGGGACTAGCGGGAGTCAGTACTTC. Together with reference TRBV9 and TRBJ2-7, the CDR3 gives the full variable domain: DSGVTQTPKHLITATGQRVTLRCSPRSGDLSVYWYQQSLDQGLQFLIQYYNGEERAKGNILERFSAQQFPDLHSELNLSSLELGDSALYFCASSIGTSGSQYFGPGTRLTVT.

The V gene is TRBV6-5, the J gene TRBJ2-1; 7 bases agree with TRBD2. Germline V gene lookup returns CDR1 MNHEY and CDR2 SVGAGI. V lost 4 bases, J lost 3 bases, and 9 bases stayed unmatched. The length of the CDR3 is 16 residues. Here the CDR3 reads CASSSSAGSIYNEQFF. CDR3 sequence (DNA): TGTGCCAGCAGTTCTTCAGCGGGATCGATCTACAATGAGCAGTTCTTC.

The chain joins TRBV7-3 to TRBJ1-2, with D hard to call. The CDR3 runs 15 residues. The germline V gene has CDR1 SGHTA and CDR2 FQGTGA. The V gene lost 0 bases and the J gene lost 4 bases, with 12 bases spanning the gap. The CDR3 bases are TGTGCCAGCAGCTTAACGGCACATTCGGCCTATGGCTACACCTTC. Encoded protein: CASSLTAHSAYGYTF.

The DNA of the CDR3 is TGCGCCAGCAGTGGGAACACAAAGGGGCCCTACGAGCAGTACTTC. Translated, it gives CASSGNTKGPYEQYF. The chain links TRBV10-2 to TRBJ2-7; TRBD1 might be the D (5 bases). Trimming removed 4 bases at V and 2 bases at J, with 15 bases between. The CDR3 loop spans 15 amino acids. From germline, CDR1 is WSHSY and CDR2 SAAADI.

The genes are TRBV5-1 and TRBJ2-1; TRBD2 matches 9 bases. Trimming took 0 bases from V and 4 from J; bases not matched to a gene: 2. Germline values: CDR1 SGHRS, CDR2 YFSETQ. The CDR3 length is 15 residues. Written as DNA, the CDR3 is TGCGCCAGCAGCTTGGCTAGCGGGGAATACAATGAGCAGTTCTTC. It translates to CASSLASGEYNEQFF.

The V and J genes are TRBV19 and TRBJ2-3, with 10 positions matching TRBD2. This CDR3 is 18 amino acids long. Germline V gives CDR1 LNHDA, CDR2 SQIVND (reference sequence). With 3 bases clipped from V and 9 bases from J, the junction kept 18 bases outside the gene matches. DNA for the CDR3: TGTGCCAGTAGTATCATCAAAATAGGACTAGCGGAGCTTAACACGCAGTATTTT. It is translated as CASSIIKIGLAELNTQYF.

The V gene is TRBV9, the J gene TRBJ2-5; D is ambiguous. Germline loops: CDR1 SGDLS, CDR2 YYNGEE. The V and J ends lost 4 bases and 1 base respectively, with 8 bases between them. This CDR3 region has 13 residues. CDR3 nucleotide sequence: TGTGCCAGCAGCCCCCTCAGCCAAGAGACCCAGTACTTC. Its translation is CASSPLSQETQYF. The whole variable domain, remainder taken from reference TRBV9 and TRBJ2-5, is DSGVTQTPKHLITATGQRVTLRCSPRSGDLSVYWYQQSLDQGLQFLIQYYNGEERAKGNILERFSAQQFPDLHSELNLSSLELGDSALYFCASSPLSQETQYFGPGTRLLVL.